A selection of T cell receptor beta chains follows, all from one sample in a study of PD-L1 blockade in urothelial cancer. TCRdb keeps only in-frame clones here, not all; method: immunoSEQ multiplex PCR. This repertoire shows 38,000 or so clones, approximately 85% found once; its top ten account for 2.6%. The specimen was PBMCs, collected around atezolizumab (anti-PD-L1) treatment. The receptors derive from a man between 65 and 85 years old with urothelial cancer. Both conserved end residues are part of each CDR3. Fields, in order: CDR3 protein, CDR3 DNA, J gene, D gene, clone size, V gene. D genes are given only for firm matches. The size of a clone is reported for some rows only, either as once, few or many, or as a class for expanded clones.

CASSPGVSGRYNEQFF | TGTGCCAGCAGCCCGGGTGTCAGCGGTCGCTACAATGAGCAGTTCTTC | TRBJ2-1 | NA | NA | TRBV11-3
CASSNRQPNTGELFF | TGTGCCAGCAGTAACAGACAACCGAACACCGGGGAGCTGTTTTTT | TRBJ2-2 | NA | NA | TRBV2
CASRESASGNNEQFF | TGCGCCAGCAGGGAATCGGCTAGCGGGAACAATGAGCAGTTCTTC | TRBJ2-1 | TRBD2 | NA | TRBV5-1
CASSLQGIHEQYF | TGTGCCAGCAGTCTGCAGGGGATCCACGAGCAGTACTTC | TRBJ2-7 | NA | NA | TRBV7-9
CASSMGGLDETQYF | TGTGCCAGTAGTATGGGGGGTTTGGACGAGACCCAGTACTTC | TRBJ2-5 | NA | few | TRBV19
CASSQVLKGQSNQPQHF | TGTGCCAGCAGCCAAGTACTTAAGGGGCAGAGCAATCAGCCCCAGCATTTT | TRBJ1-5 | NA | NA | TRBV4-2
CASSWDSPIGYTF | TGTGCCAGCAGCTGGGACAGCCCTATCGGCTACACCTTC | TRBJ1-2 | TRBD1 | NA | TRBV11-2
CASSHDPGQRNTEAFF | TGTGCCAGCAGCCATGACCCAGGACAGAGAAACACTGAAGCTTTCTTT | TRBJ1-1 | NA | medium-sized | TRBV5-4
CAWRMGLAPLEQYF | TGTGCCTGGAGGATGGGACTGGCACCCCTCGAGCAGTACTTC | TRBJ2-7 | NA | NA | TRBV30
CASSPPIKLAVLTDTQYF | TGTGCCAGCAGCCCTCCTATTAAACTAGCAGTCCTCACAGATACGCAGTATTTT | TRBJ2-3 | NA | NA | TRBV7-9
CASSLAWEGLNTEAFF | TGCGCCAGCAGCTTGGCCTGGGAGGGCCTGAACACTGAAGCTTTCTTT | TRBJ1-1 | NA | NA | TRBV5-1
CASSSNNEQFF | TGCGCCAGCAGTTCCAACAATGAGCAGTTCTTC | TRBJ2-1 | NA | NA | TRBV10-1
CASSRNRGMNTGELFF | TGTGCCAGCAGCCGAAACAGGGGAATGAACACCGGGGAGCTGTTTTTT | TRBJ2-2 | TRBD1 | NA | TRBV7-8
CATDPGTDNYGYTF | TGTGCCACCGATCCCGGGACAGACAACTATGGCTACACCTTC | TRBJ1-2 | TRBD1 | few | TRBV18
CASSEVTWTGSVQETQYF | TGTGCCAGCAGTGAAGTCACATGGACAGGGAGCGTCCAAGAGACCCAGTACTTC | TRBJ2-5 | TRBD1 | NA | TRBV2
CASSPRGLDTQYF | TGTGCCAGTAGTCCGAGGGGGCTAGATACGCAGTATTTT | TRBJ2-3 | TRBD1 | few | TRBV19
CATSRDLGLGSDGELFF | TGTGCCACCAGCAGAGATCTAGGACTAGGAAGCGACGGGGAGCTGTTTTTT | TRBJ2-2 | TRBD2 | NA | TRBV15
CASSLSTVPGNTIYF | TGTGCCAGCAGCTTATCGACAGTACCTGGAAACACCATATATTTT | TRBJ1-3 | NA | NA | TRBV7-9
CASSTRGRNTEAFF | TGTGCCAGTAGTACCCGGGGGAGGAACACTGAAGCTTTCTTT | TRBJ1-1 | NA | NA | TRBV19
CASSLTGQLDTQYF | TGTGCCAGCAGCCTTACTGGACAGTTAGATACGCAGTATTTT | TRBJ2-3 | NA | NA | TRBV5-5
CASKVGGETEAFF | TGTGCCAGTAAGGTCGGGGGAGAGACTGAAGCTTTCTTT | TRBJ1-1 | NA | NA | TRBV19
CASSLDPGLRNTEAFF | TGCGCCAGCAGCTTGGACCCAGGACTTAGGAACACTGAAGCTTTCTTT | TRBJ1-1 | NA | NA | TRBV5-1
CASSLALGELFF | TGCGCCAGCAGCTTGGCCCTCGGGGAGCTGTTTTTT | TRBJ2-2 | NA | NA | TRBV5-1
CASSLRGTQYF | TGTGCCAGCAGCTTAAGAGGGACCCAGTACTTC | TRBJ2-5 | NA | NA | TRBV7-2
CASSMNSRYGYTF | TGTGCCAGCAGCATGAATAGTCGGTATGGCTACACCTTC | TRBJ1-2 | NA | NA | TRBV5-8
CASSMNREGTEAFF | TGTGCCAGCAGTATGAACAGGGAAGGCACTGAAGCTTTCTTT | TRBJ1-1 | NA | once | TRBV25-1
CASSLGGSSYEQYF | TGCGCCAGCAGCTTGGGCGGGAGTTCCTACGAGCAGTACTTC | TRBJ2-7 | TRBD2 | NA | TRBV5-1
CASSGASGGTKNIQYF | TGTGCCAGCAGCGGGGCTAGCGGGGGGACCAAAAACATTCAGTACTTC | TRBJ2-4 | TRBD2 | NA | TRBV5-4
CASSHSGVAGAWEQYF | TGCGCCAGCAGTCATTCCGGGGTAGCGGGAGCTTGGGAGCAGTACTTC | TRBJ2-7 | TRBD2 | once | TRBV10-2